This note documents a single T cell receptor (beta chain) sequence. One entry per CDR3 protein results from TCRdb running MiXCR on the 5' RACE reads. The sample has around 80,000 distinct CDR3 sequences; more than 15% are singletons. Whole blood that had not been fractionated was the source of extracted total RNA. The source of the sample is a study of human T cells and chemical hapten exposure. Background on the study: Per-sample variation in TCR yield stemmed mainly from small pooled library volume differences.

Trimming took 6 bases from V and 4 from J, leaving 22 bases between them. Germline V gives CDR1 MDHEN, CDR2 SYDVKM. The CDR3 contains 16 residues. The clonotype comes from a female donor in good health. This chain joins TRBV28 and TRBJ2-7; TRBD2 might be the D (6 bases). The CDR3 DNA reads as TGTGCCAGCAGCCTATTTCCCGGGAGAGCGAATTACGAGCAGTACTTC. Translating it yields CASSLFPGRANYEQYF.